These 14 T cell receptor beta chains were all obtained from the same sample, sequenced in a study of blood T cell repertoires in COVID-19. Produced via immunoSEQ multiplex PCR; TCRdb's table is partial and in-frame only. The data hold a few hundred thousand clones, with more than 85% observed a single time. Sequencing was performed on PBMCs or T cells enriched from blood (not recorded which). Receptor source: a woman aged 25 to 39 who had recovered from COVID-19.

The chain links TRBV18 to TRBJ1-2; the D gene is possibly TRBD1 (6 bases). This CDR3 comprises 13 residues. CDR1 KGHSH and CDR2 LQKENI come from the germline V gene. V lost 2 bases and J lost 6, with 10 bases in between. The DNA of the CDR3 is TGTGCCAGCTCACCATACAGGGCGGATGGCTACACCTTC. Protein product: CASSPYRADGYTF.

As regards this clone: A junction boundary mismatches the germline segment, possibly from a read error. The rearrangement uses TRBV2 and TRBJ1-4, with a possible D match to TRBD1 (6 bases). This CDR3 spans 16 amino acids. Germline CDR1 reads SNHLY; CDR2 reads FYNNEI. CDR3 protein: CASSEGRTATNEKLFF. The DNA of the CDR3 is TGTGCCAGCAGCGAAGGCCGGACAGCAACTAATGAAAAACTGTTTTTT.

This chain links TRBV27 with TRBJ2-1, with TRBD2 matching 13 bases. CDR3 length: 14 amino acids. J gave up 7 bases and V 7 bases, and 4 bases lay outside the gene matches. Germline V gives CDR1 MNHEY, CDR2 SMNVEV (reference sequence). The CDR3 sequence: CASTRLAGGNEQFF. The CDR3 DNA reads as TGTGCCAGCACCCGACTAGCGGGGGGAAATGAGCAGTTCTTC.

For this clone: Other DNA sequences from this sample encode an identical CDR3 as well. The chain has TRBV19 and TRBJ2-1, with a tentative D call TRBD1 (6 bases). Trimming pared 7 bases from V and 0 bases from J, leaving 13 bases between. This CDR3 is 15 amino acids long. Germline CDR1 and CDR2: LNHDA and SQIVND (reference sequence). The CDR3 nucleotides are TGTGCCAGTAACCCCGACAGGAGCTCCTACAATGAGCAGTTCTTC. This encodes CASNPDRSSYNEQFF.

CDR3 in DNA: TGTGCCAGCAGGGACAGGACCAATCAGCCCCAGCATTTT. Translated, it gives CASRDRTNQPQHF. The chain is built from TRBV6-5 and TRBJ1-5, with 7 bases that match TRBD1. The germline gives CDR1 MNHEY, CDR2 SVGAGI. V shed 6 bases and J 3 bases; nucleotides not matched to a gene: 2. This CDR3 contains 13 residues.

The chain has TRBV7-2 and TRBJ2-1; 8 bases agree with TRBD1. The CDR3 length is 16 residues. The V gene's germline CDR1 is SGHTA and CDR2 FQGNSA. V dropped 1 base and J dropped 0; count of bases not matched to a gene: 2. DNA for the CDR3: TGTGCCAGCAGCTTAGTTGGGACAGGCTCCTACAATGAGCAGTTCTTC. Residues: CASSLVGTGSYNEQFF. Combining the CDR3 with reference TRBV7-2 and TRBJ2-1 gives the whole variable domain GAGVSQSPSNKVTEKGKDVELRCDPISGHTALYWYRQSLGQGLEFLIYFQGNSAPDKSGLPSDRFSAERTGGSVSTLTIQRTQQEDSAVYLCASSLVGTGSYNEQFFGPGTRLTVL.

Only a few counts were recorded for this clone. The chain links TRBV3-1 (or the pseudogene TRBV3-2) to TRBJ2-1; D gene unclear. V was cut by 5 bases and J by 7 bases, with 12 bases left in between. Germline CDR1 reads LGHDT; CDR2 reads YNNKEL (reference sequence). This CDR3 has 13 residues. CDR3 loop: CASSSSAVNEQFF. The CDR3 region has the DNA TGTGCCAGCAGCTCATCGGCGGTGAATGAGCAGTTCTTC.

This clone was observed a single time. This chain links TRBV6-5 with TRBJ1-1; 8 bases match TRBD1. J lost 3 bases, V lost 4 bases, and 1 base had no gene match. Germline loops: CDR1 MNHEY, CDR2 SVGAGI. The CDR3 spans 13 residues. The CDR3 spells CASSLQGDTEAFF. In DNA form, the CDR3 reads TGTGCCAGCAGTTTACAGGGGGACACTGAAGCTTTCTTT.

A single count supports this clone. This chain joins TRBV20-1 and TRBJ1-1; D unclear. There are 11 residues in the CDR3. V was clipped by 6 bases and J by 1 base, with 6 bases between them. The V gene's germline CDR1 is DFQATT and CDR2 SNEGSKA (reference sequence). DNA for the CDR3: TGCAGTGCCATCGGGAACACTGAAGCTTTCTTT. This codes for CSAIGNTEAFF.

This chain connects TRBV10-2 to TRBJ2-6; TRBD1 matches 8 bases. V shed 5 bases and J 2 bases; nucleotides not matched to a gene: 2. This CDR3 is 15 amino acids long. The germline V gene has CDR1 WSHSY and CDR2 SAAADI. The chain's CDR3 is CASSKQGAGANVLTF. As DNA, the CDR3 is TGCGCCAGCAGTAAACAGGGGGCTGGGGCCAACGTCCTGACTTTC.

The J gene is TRBJ1-5, the V gene TRBV30, with a tentative D call TRBD1 (6 bases). Germline-derived CDR1 and CDR2 are GTSNPN and SVGIG (reference sequence). The CDR3 extends over 14 amino acids. Deletions cut 3 bases from V and 2 bases from J, with 11 bases between. Here the CDR3 reads CAWRTNRGNQPQHF. CDR3 coding DNA: TGTGCCTGGAGAACTAACAGGGGCAATCAGCCCCAGCATTTT.

This sequence joins TRBV7-2 and TRBJ2-1; 7 bases are a match to TRBD2. The J segment lost 7 bases and the V segment lost 0 bases, leaving 3 bases of the junction unmatched. Germline loops: CDR1 SGHTA, CDR2 FQGNSA. The CDR3 loop spans 14 amino acids. The CDR3 bases are TGTGCCAGCAGCTTAGCGATCGGGGGGAATGAGCAGTTCTTC. Its translation: CASSLAIGGNEQFF.

V gene TRBV19 combines with J gene TRBJ2-2; 7 bases line up with TRBD1. CDR3 length equals 14 residues. Germline V lookup: CDR1 LNHDA, CDR2 SQIVND (reference sequence). J gave up 4 bases and V 6 bases, and 5 bases lay outside the gene matches. The CDR3 loop reads CASRKDRATGELFF. The CDR3 DNA follows: TGTGCCAGTAGGAAAGACAGGGCCACCGGGGAGCTGTTTTTT. Looking up the rest from reference TRBV19 and TRBJ2-2 gives the full variable domain: DGGITQSPKYLFRKEGQNVTLSCEQNLNHDAMYWYRQDPGQGLRLIYYSQIVNDFQKGDIAEGYSVSREKKESFPLTVTSAQKNPTAFYLCASRKDRATGELFFGEGSRLTVL.

The chain carries TRBV11-2 and TRBJ1-3; maybe TRBD1 (6 bases). The V end was cut by 5 bases, the J end by 2 bases, with 10 bases between. The CDR3 extends over 14 amino acids. Germline-derived CDR1 and CDR2 are SGHAT and FQNNGV. This CDR3 is CASSQGTAGNTIYF. The CDR3 nucleotides are TGTGCCAGCAGCCAGGGGACGGCTGGAAACACCATATATTTT.